This TCR beta chain is drawn from a study of blood T cell repertoires in COVID-19. Across the whole study: The United States, Italy and Spain were the sources of the acute and convalescent COVID-19 samples.

Generated by immunoSEQ multiplex PCR, the TCRdb table keeps only in-frame clones and is missing some. The sample records about 100,000 clones, about 80% being singletons. The CDR3 sequence is 13 residues long. Germline-derived CDR1 and CDR2 are SGHTS and YDEGEE. V gave up 4 bases and J gave up 6 bases, with 11 bases separating them. The chain has TRBV5-8 and TRBJ1-5; perhaps TRBD1 as D (6 bases). The sample consisted of peripheral blood. This TCR came from a woman aged 70-85 years with acute or convalescent COVID-19. CDR3 loop: CASSPGRGQPQHF. CDR3 sequence (DNA): TGTGCCAGCAGCCCTGGCAGGGGTCAGCCCCAGCATTTT.